The sample holds a few counts of the clone carrying this T cell receptor (beta chain). The target antigen is unknown. The entry originates in a study of identical twins. Findings and caveats of the study: Twins shared beta out-of-frame sequences in excess, but this excess was weaker. Twin pairs' shared out-of-frame alpha sequences were enriched in low generation probability.

Template switching added a universal primer site, and cDNA bore unique molecular identifiers. TCRdb processed the 5' RACE reads anew with MiXCR; each CDR3 protein has one entry. The sample records some 630,000 distinct CDR3 sequences, roughly 6.6% being singletons. CDR3 length: 16 amino acids. Per germline, CDR1 MNHEY and CDR2 SMNVEV (reference sequence). Trimming removed 4 bases from V and 5 bases from J, with 20 bases in between. The sample was also linked to a second study, of yellow fever vaccine responses in identical twins.

Sequencing input: PBMCs. The clonotype comes from a woman aged 18-29 years in good health. This chain uses TRBV27 with TRBJ2-5; a possible D gene is TRBD2 (6 bases). The CDR3 nucleotides read TGTGCCAGCAGTTCCTTCCCGACTCGTCGGGGGGAGACCCAGTACTTC. Encoded protein: CASSSFPTRRGETQYF.